This TCR beta chain was obtained from a study of PD-L1 blockade in urothelial cancer. The ends were cut back, 2 bases at V and 0 bases at J, with 11 bases in the middle. The CDR3 extends over 16 amino acids. Germline loops: CDR1 SGHTA, CDR2 FQGNSA. Clones were read by immunoSEQ multiplex PCR, and TCRdb kept only the in-frame ones, dropping some. Of about 43,000 clones in the sample, more than 70% were seen once. Sequencing was performed on PBMCs, taken around atezolizumab (anti-PD-L1) treatment. This chain connects TRBV7-2 to TRBJ1-5; no clear D gene. This TCR was recovered from a woman between 55 and 75 years old with urothelial cancer. CDR3 DNA: TGTGCCAGCAGCTTATTCGGGTCCTTTAGCAATCAGCCCCAGCATTTT. Translated, it gives CASSLFGSFSNQPQHF.